These 17 T cell receptor beta chains originate from one sample sequenced in a study of OX40 agonist ivuxolimab in advanced cancers. Using immunoSEQ multiplex PCR, the repertoire was profiled, and TCRdb retains in-frame clones only, with some absent. The data show some 77,000 clones, around nine tenths seen once. The sample was CD4+ or CD8+ T cells sorted from blood, taken in a trial of the OX40 agonist ivuxolimab. The receptors were sampled from an adult with an advanced solid tumor such as melanoma, head and neck, liver or kidney cancer.

The genes are TRBV9 and TRBJ1-2; tentative D call: TRBD1 (6 bases). V was clipped by 3 bases and J by 4 bases, with 16 bases between them. Germline lookup yields CDR1 SGDLS and CDR2 YYNGEE. This CDR3 comprises 15 residues. CDR3 sequence reads: CASSDGSGQSYGYTF. The CDR3 DNA is TGTGCCAGCAGCGATGGTTCGGGACAATCCTATGGCTACACCTTC.

The chain carries TRBV10-3 and TRBJ2-6; TRBD2 matches 8 bases. The V and J ends lost 0 bases and 4 bases, in that order; junction bases with no gene match: 5. Germline values: CDR1 ENHRY, CDR2 SYGVKD. The length of the CDR3 is 17 residues. The CDR3 sequence: CAISESLAGSGANVLTF. The CDR3, as DNA: TGTGCCATCAGTGAGTCGTTAGCGGGATCCGGGGCCAACGTCCTGACTTTC.

This rearrangement joins TRBV4-1 to TRBJ2-5; D might be TRBD2 (5 bases). V was shortened by 4 bases and J by 4 bases, with 7 bases between the two germline ends. Germline assignment: CDR1 MGHRA and CDR2 YSYEKL. The CDR3 consists of 12 residues. The CDR3 region is CASSPRGETQYF. DNA of the CDR3: TGCGCCAGCAGCCCCCGGGGAGAGACCCAGTACTTC.

The genes are TRBV7-9 and TRBJ1-2; D is uncertain. Germline loops: CDR1 SEHNR, CDR2 FQNEAQ (reference sequence). This CDR3 region has 13 residues. Trimming took 1 base from V and 4 from J, leaving 7 bases between them. The CDR3 DNA follows: TGTGCCAGCAGCTTAGATGGTACCTATGGCTACACCTTC. It yields the protein CASSLDGTYGYTF.

V and J are TRBV28 and TRBJ2-7; possible D gene TRBD1, 5 bases. The CDR3 contains 14 residues. Germline V gene data show CDR1 as MDHEN and CDR2 as SYDVKM. Trimming stripped 4 bases from V and 2 bases from J, with 12 bases between. This chain's CDR3 is CASSSQGPPYEQYF. For the CDR3, the DNA is TGTGCCAGCAGTTCTCAGGGCCCTCCCTACGAGCAGTACTTC.

This rearrangement joins TRBV28 to TRBJ2-7; D tentatively fits TRBD1 or TRBD2 (5 bases each). The V gene lost 9 bases and the J gene lost 0 bases, with 15 bases spanning the gap. This CDR3 has 14 residues. CDR1 is MDHEN, CDR2 SYDVKM, per germline. Written as DNA, the CDR3 is TGTGCCAGTTCCCGGGACCAGGTCTCCTACGAGCAGTACTTC. The encoded protein is CASSRDQVSYEQYF.

This chain's CDR3 is CASSWTGGFYGYTF. CDR3 nucleotides: TGCGCCAGCAGTTGGACAGGGGGATTCTATGGCTACACCTTC. This rearrangement joins TRBV10-2 to TRBJ1-2; 10 bases align to TRBD1. The V and J ends lost 5 bases and 4 bases, in that order; junction bases with no gene match: 4. CDR3 length equals 14 residues. Germline lookup yields CDR1 WSHSY and CDR2 SAAADI.

V and J are TRBV5-4 and TRBJ1-1; 8 bases line up with TRBD1. This CDR3 spans 13 amino acids. Trimming cost V 1 base and J 4 bases; bases outside gene matches: 0. The germline V gene encodes CDR1 SGHNT and CDR2 YYREEE (reference sequence). CDR3 sequence: CASSLTGGTEAFF. The CDR3 DNA reads as TGTGCCAGCAGCTTGACAGGGGGCACTGAAGCTTTCTTT. Full variable domain (remainder filled in from reference TRBV5-4 and TRBJ1-1): ETGVTQSPTHLIKTRGQQVTLRCSSQSGHNTVSWYQQALGQGPQFIFQYYREEENGRGNFPPRFSGLQFPNYSSELNVNALELDDSALYLCASSLTGGTEAFFGQGTRLTVV.

The chain has TRBV19 and TRBJ2-1; 12 bases are a match to TRBD2. The V and J ends lost 4 bases and 8 bases, in that order; junction bases with no gene match: 6. The germline V gene encodes CDR1 LNHDA and CDR2 SQIVND (reference sequence). CDR3 length equals 15 residues. For the CDR3, the DNA is TGTGCCAGTAGTACCGGACTAGCGGGAAGCGATGAGCAGTTCTTC. Translating gives CASSTGLAGSDEQFF.

The DNA of the CDR3 is TGTGCCAGCAGCTTAAGGTCAGGGGGGGAAAACATTCAGTACTTC. It encodes CASSLRSGGENIQYF. V and J are TRBV7-2 and TRBJ2-4, with D perhaps being TRBD1 or TRBD2 (7 bases each). V was shortened by 2 bases and J by 5 bases, with 13 bases between the two germline ends. Germline lookup yields CDR1 SGHTA and CDR2 FQGNSA. The CDR3 contains 15 residues.

The CDR3 spells CASSLRDTQYF. The CDR3 coding sequence is TGTGCCAGCAGCTTGAGGGATACGCAGTATTTT. J is TRBJ2-3 and V is TRBV11-2, with no clear D. There are 11 residues in the CDR3. CDR1 is SGHAT and CDR2 is FQNNGV in the germline V gene. The V gene lost 3 bases and the J gene lost 6 bases, with 4 bases spanning the gap.

The chain joins TRBV14 to TRBJ2-5, with 7 bases that match TRBD2. The ends lost 1 base at V and 4 bases at J; junction bases unmatched: 6. Germline V gene sequence: CDR1 SGHDN, CDR2 FVKESK. This CDR3 comprises 15 residues. The CDR3 loop is CASSQVGGSRETQYF. The CDR3 coding sequence is TGTGCCAGCAGCCAAGTGGGCGGGAGCCGAGAGACCCAGTACTTC.

This clone was picked up a small number of times. This chain uses TRBV6-6 with TRBJ1-3, with D perhaps TRBD1 (6 bases). V was pared by 10 bases and J by 2 bases, with 9 bases between. The CDR3 has 12 amino acids. The germline gives CDR1 MNHNY, CDR2 SVGAGI (reference sequence). The chain's CDR3 is CATGAPGNTIYF. The CDR3 DNA reads TGTGCCACGGGGGCGCCTGGAAACACCATATATTTT.

This clone has only one observation. The V call is TRBV9, the J call TRBJ2-1; 9 bases line up with TRBD2. Germline values: CDR1 SGDLS, CDR2 YYNGEE. Losses at the gene ends were 4 bases for V and 11 bases for J; bases not matched to a gene: 13. The CDR3 loop spans 15 amino acids. CDR3 sequence reads: CASSPPGLASSQQFF. The CDR3 DNA is TGTGCCAGCAGCCCCCCGGGACTAGCTTCTAGTCAGCAGTTCTTC.

This clone was picked up a small number of times. The J gene is TRBJ2-5, the V gene TRBV7-9; the match to TRBD2 covers 7 bases. This CDR3 has 19 residues. The germline V gene has CDR1 SEHNR and CDR2 FQNEAQ (reference sequence). J gave up 4 bases and V 8 bases, and 25 bases lay outside the gene matches. The CDR3 here is CASGKEAGAPRGPRETQYF. For the CDR3, the DNA is TGTGCCAGCGGAAAAGAGGCGGGAGCACCCCGGGGACCCCGAGAGACCCAGTACTTC.

The chain employs TRBV7-2 and TRBJ2-6; unclear D gene. This CDR3 contains 14 residues. From germline, CDR1 is SGHTA and CDR2 FQGNSA. Trimming removed 5 bases at V and 0 bases at J, with 5 bases between. CDR3 region: CASSPSSGANVLTF. CDR3 nucleotides: TGTGCCAGCAGCCCCAGCTCTGGGGCCAACGTCCTGACTTTC.

J is TRBJ2-1 and V is TRBV19; 7 bases align to TRBD1. Trimming removed 4 bases from V and 4 bases from J; junction bases left unmatched: 7. This CDR3 spans 15 amino acids. Germline V gene sequence: CDR1 LNHDA, CDR2 SQIVND (reference sequence). Here the CDR3 DNA reads TGTGCCAGTAGTACCGAGGGGGCGTATTACAATGAGCAGTTCTTC. It yields the protein CASSTEGAYYNEQFF.